This is a list of T cell receptor beta chains from one sample in a study of shared clonotypes between healthy human individuals. Clones were sequenced by immunoSEQ multiplex PCR, and TCRdb holds only the in-frame ones, with some missing. The sample has 1,400,000 or so clones, 98% seen once. The sample consisted of naive CD4+ T cells sorted from blood. The receptors come from a man aged 25 to 45 in good health. The CDR3 runs from the conserved cysteine through the conserved F or W. The D gene is left open where the match is weak. Clone sizes are given selectively: once, few, many, or a class where the clone is expanded.

V	size	J	D	DNA	CDR3
TRBV9	.	TRBJ2-1	.	TGTGCCAGCAGCGTAGGGGGAGGCTCGAGAACTACAATGAAGCAGTTCTTC	CASSVGGGSRTTMKQFF
TRBV7-9	.	TRBJ1-3	.	TGTGCCAGCAGCAGCAAACAGGACCCCTCTGGAAACACCATATATTTT	CASSSKQDPSGNTIYF
TRBV5-1	.	TRBJ2-1	.	TGCGCCAGCAGCTGGCGGCTAGGAGATGAGCAGTTCTTC	CASSWRLGDEQFF
TRBV28	once	TRBJ1-5	TRBD1	TGTGCCAGCAGCCCTCAGGGGGATCCAATGCCCCAGCATTTT	CASSPQGDPMPQHF
TRBV5-1	.	TRBJ2-1	TRBD1	TGCGCCAGCAGCTTGGGGACAGGAGACAATGAGCAGTTCTTC	CASSLGTGDNEQFF
TRBV11-3	once	TRBJ2-7	.	TGTGCCAGCAGCCAGGGACCCCAATACGAGCAGTACTTC	CASSQGPQYEQYF
TRBV28	.	TRBJ2-7	.	TGTGCCAGCAGTCCCACCCCTGCAGGGCTCGAGCAGTACTTC	CASSPTPAGLEQYF
TRBV6-4	.	TRBJ2-6	TRBD1	TGTGCCAGCAGTAGACAGGGCGTCTCTGGGGCCAACGTCCTGACTTTC	CASSRQGVSGANVLTF
TRBV14	.	TRBJ2-5	TRBD2	TGTGCCAGCAGCCAGACTAGCCGTAGCCTTCAAGAGACCCAGTACTTC	CASSQTSRSLQETQYF
TRBV6-1	.	TRBJ2-5	TRBD2	TGTGCCAGCAGAGTGACTAGCGGGAGAGAGACCCAGTACTTC	CASRVTSGRETQYF
TRBV7-2	.	TRBJ2-1	.	TGTGCCAGCAGCCCGGGCAATGAGCAGTTCTTC	CASSPGNEQFF
TRBV6-1	.	TRBJ2-1	.	TGTGCCAGCAGTGTCGCTAGTACACACTACAATGAGCAGTTCTTC	CASSVASTHYNEQFF
TRBV7-2	.	TRBJ1-5	.	TGTGCCAGCAGCGCCAGACGGTCTAGCAATCAGCCCCAGCATTTT	CASSARRSSNQPQHF
TRBV7-9	.	TRBJ2-1	.	TGTGCCAGCAGCCAGTATGGAGGACTCCCTTCCTACAATGAGCAGTTCTTC	CASSQYGGLPSYNEQFF
TRBV15	.	TRBJ2-1	.	TGTGCCACCAGCAGAGATCACGCTAACTACAATGAGCAGTTCTTC	CATSRDHANYNEQFF
TRBV5-1	.	TRBJ2-3	TRBD2	TGCGCCAGCAGCCTGGAAAGGACTAGCGACACAGATACGCAGTATTTT	CASSLERTSDTDTQYF
TRBV27	few	TRBJ2-7	.	TGTGCCAGCACCTATTCCCCTGACTACGAGCAGTACTTC	CASTYSPDYEQYF
TRBV18	few	TRBJ1-2	.	TGTGCCAGCTCCCTAGTAGCACAGGGAGACTATGGCTACACCTTC	CASSLVAQGDYGYTF
TRBV18	.	TRBJ2-7	TRBD2	TGTGCCAGCTCAGAAGCGGGAAGGAAAGACGAGCAGTACTTC	CASSEAGRKDEQYF
TRBV29-1	.	TRBJ2-1	.	TGCAGCGTTGACCAACAGTTTGGAAAGTTCTTC	CSVDQQFGKFF
TRBV28	.	TRBJ2-1	TRBD1	TGTGCCAGCAGTGCCTTTAGGGGACAGAGCTCCTACAATGAGCAGTTCTTC	CASSAFRGQSSYNEQFF
TRBV5-4	.	TRBJ1-2	TRBD1	TGTGCCAGCAGCGTTTCACAGGGGAGGGGCTATGGCTACACCTTC	CASSVSQGRGYGYTF
TRBV30	.	TRBJ2-1	TRBD1	TGTGCCTGGAGTAGGGGGCTCTACAATGAGCAGTTCTTC	CAWSRGLYNEQFF
TRBV4-3	.	TRBJ1-2	.	TGCGCCAGCAGCCAACAAGAGGGGGATGGCTACACCTTC	CASSQQEGDGYTF
TRBV5-1	few	TRBJ2-7	TRBD2	TGCGCCAGCAGCCCGGGAGGCTACGAGCAGTACTTC	CASSPGGYEQYF
TRBV28	once	TRBJ2-5	TRBD2	TGTGCCAGCAGTAGAGGAGGGACTAGCGGGAGTATCCAGTACTTC	CASSRGGTSGSIQYF
TRBV11-2	.	TRBJ2-7	.	TGTGCCAGCAGGCTCGCCTCCAGCTCCTACGAGCAGTACTTC	CASRLASSSYEQYF
TRBV5-1	once	TRBJ2-2	.	TGCGCCAGCAGCTTGGGATCGAAGCTAAACACCGGGGAGCTGTTTTTT	CASSLGSKLNTGELFF
TRBV6-1	once	TRBJ2-7	TRBD1	TGTGCCAGCAGCGCCCGCGACAGGGGGCTTTACGAGCAGTACTTC	CASSARDRGLYEQYF
TRBV5-1	.	TRBJ2-7	.	TGCGCCAGCAGCCCCACAGGGAACTACGAGCAGTACTTC	CASSPTGNYEQYF
TRBV7-2	.	TRBJ2-1	.	TGTGCCAGCAGCTTAGCTAGCGATCCATTCAATGAGCAGTTCTTC	CASSLASDPFNEQFF
TRBV28	.	TRBJ2-7	.	TGTGCCAGCAAGACCCTAGACTACGAGCAGTACTTC	CASKTLDYEQYF
TRBV2	.	TRBJ2-7	.	TGTGCCAGCAGTCTGGGCGCGTCCTACGAGCAGTACTTC	CASSLGASYEQYF
TRBV5-1	.	TRBJ2-1	TRBD1	TGCGCCAGCAGCCCCCGGACAGGAGCAAAATTCGATGAGCAGTTCTTC	CASSPRTGAKFDEQFF
TRBV11-2	.	TRBJ2-6	.	TGTGCCAGCACTGGGGCCAACGTCCTGACTTTC	CASTGANVLTF
TRBV5-8	.	TRBJ1-2	.	TGTGCCAGCACCCCCTGGGGGGATCAGCGTTCCTATGGCTACACCTTC	CASTPWGDQRSYGYTF
TRBV28	.	TRBJ2-1	.	TGTGCCAGCAGTGCAGGGGGGCGGGGAGGGGTCAATGAGCAGTTCTTC	CASSAGGRGGVNEQFF
TRBV19	.	TRBJ2-1	.	TGTGCCAGTAGTAGCACGTACAATGAGCAGTTCTTC	CASSSTYNEQFF
TRBV6-5	.	TRBJ2-7	.	TGTGCCAGCAGTTACACCGGGACAACCTCCTACGAGCAGTACTTC	CASSYTGTTSYEQYF
TRBV5-1	.	TRBJ2-6	.	TGCGCCAGCAGCCTGGACAGGGCCAACGTCCTGACTTTC	CASSLDRANVLTF
TRBV21-1	.	TRBJ1-3	.	TGTGCCAGCAGCAAGGTCCCAGAAGAAGCCATATATTTT	CASSKVPEEAIYF
TRBV5-8	.	TRBJ1-1	.	TGTGCCAGCAGGAAGTACGGGCCTGAAGCTTTCTTT	CASRKYGPEAFF
TRBV30	.	TRBJ2-7	.	TGTGCCTGGAGTCCACAAAGCGAGCAGTACTTC	CAWSPQSEQYF
TRBV29-1	once	TRBJ1-5	TRBD1	TGCAGCGTTGGACAGGGGAGCCGAGGGGGGCCCCAGCATTTT	CSVGQGSRGGPQHF
TRBV18	.	TRBJ1-3	TRBD1	TGTGCCAGCTCACCCCTCCCGACAGGGGGCCACACCATATATTTT	CASSPLPTGGHTIYF
TRBV18	once	TRBJ1-4	.	TGTGCCAGCTCACGCGGAATGGCCGTTAATGAAAAACTGTTTTTT	CASSRGMAVNEKLFF
TRBV11-3	once	TRBJ2-1	.	TGTGCCAGCAGCTTACGGGCAGGGCGTTACAATGAGCAGTTCTTC	CASSLRAGRYNEQFF
TRBV7-9	.	TRBJ2-2	.	TGTGCCAGCAGCTTAGCCTGGAGGGCGGAGCTGTTTTTT	CASSLAWRAELFF
TRBV7-6	.	TRBJ2-1	.	TGTGCCAGCAGCTTCTTAGGGTCCTACAATGAGCAGTTCTTC	CASSFLGSYNEQFF
TRBV29-1	.	TRBJ1-1	.	TGCAGCGTGGGAGGACGGTACACTGAAGCTTTCTTT	CSVGGRYTEAFF
TRBV7-9	.	TRBJ2-1	TRBD2	TGTGCCAGCCAACCAGCGGGAGGGATCTTTAATGAGCAGTTCTTC	CASQPAGGIFNEQFF
TRBV11-2	once	TRBJ1-5	.	TGTGCCAGCAGCTCCCGGGGGGGTCGGGGTCAGCCCCAGCATTTT	CASSSRGGRGQPQHF
TRBV27	.	TRBJ2-3	TRBD2	TGTGCCAGCAAGACTAGCGGTGGCACAGATACGCAGTATTTT	CASKTSGGTDTQYF
TRBV10-3	.	TRBJ2-7	.	TGTGCCATCAGTGAGAGGGGGAGGACGTACTACGAGCAGTACTTC	CAISERGRTYYEQYF
TRBV5-1	.	TRBJ2-7	TRBD1	TGCGCCAGCAGCCGAAGGCCGTCCACCATTGTGGGGACAGGGGCGGTGTCCTACGAGCAGTACTTC	CASSRRPSTIVGTGAVSYEQYF
TRBV5-1	once	TRBJ2-1	TRBD1	TGCGCCAGCAGCCCACTGACAGGGGACAATGAGCAGTTCTTC	CASSPLTGDNEQFF
TRBV27	.	TRBJ2-1	.	TGTGCCAGCAGTTCGTCTAGATTTGTGCAGTTCTTC	CASSSSRFVQFF
TRBV11-3	once	TRBJ1-1	.	TGTGCCAGCAGCCTCGATAGGAACACTGAAGCTTTCTTT	CASSLDRNTEAFF
TRBV4-1	.	TRBJ1-3	.	TGCGCCAGCAGCCAAGATCGGGGCAGGGGAAACACCATATATTTT	CASSQDRGRGNTIYF
TRBV4-3	.	TRBJ2-1	TRBD1	TGCGCCAGCAGCCAAGGGGGACAGGGTTATAGGGGCTCCTACAATGAGCAGTTCTTC	CASSQGGQGYRGSYNEQFF